Following are 20 T cell receptor beta chains from one sample sequenced in a study of blood T cell repertoires in COVID-19. The method was immunoSEQ multiplex PCR; TCRdb's version includes in-frame clones alone and lacks a portion of them. Of approximately 200,000 clones in the sample, about 76% were seen once. Sample: peripheral blood. All receptors come from a woman between 40 and 50 years old with COVID-19, enrolled during active disease.

This chain links TRBV3-1 (or the pseudogene TRBV3-2) with TRBJ1-2; 7 bases align to TRBD1. Germline values: CDR1 LGHDT, CDR2 YNNKEL (reference sequence). The CDR3 has 12 amino acids. Trimming at V came to 4 bases and at J to 7 bases, leaving 3 bases not matched to a gene. The CDR3: CASSRPGGGYTF. CDR3 in DNA: TGTGCCAGCAGCCGCCCAGGGGGTGGCTACACCTTC.

The chain carries TRBV5-5 and TRBJ1-1; D not certain. CDR3 length: 14 amino acids. Trimming pared 0 bases from V and 11 bases from J, leaving 17 bases between. CDR1 and CDR2 (germline): SGHKS, YYEKEE (reference sequence). CDR3: CASSLGFKPSGAFF. CDR3 DNA: TGTGCCAGCAGCTTGGGGTTTAAGCCCTCGGGTGCTTTCTTT.

The J gene is TRBJ1-2, the V gene TRBV29-1, with a tentative D call TRBD1 (6 bases). The CDR3 extends over 14 amino acids. Trimming took off 3 bases at V and 2 bases at J, with 13 bases between the two ends. Germline V lookup: CDR1 SQVTM, CDR2 ANQGSEA. The CDR3 is CSVEQTGANYGYTF. The CDR3 DNA follows: TGCAGCGTTGAGCAGACAGGAGCCAACTATGGCTACACCTTC.

This chain uses TRBV5-1 with TRBJ1-2; 7 bases map to TRBD1. After removal of 0 bases from V and 4 bases from J, the junction contained 3 bases not matched to a gene. Germline V gene sequence: CDR1 SGHRS, CDR2 YFSETQ. CDR3 size: 14 residues. Here the CDR3 reads CASSLEGATYGYTF. The CDR3 DNA is TGCGCCAGCAGCTTGGAGGGGGCGACCTATGGCTACACCTTC.

The rearrangement joins TRBV7-9 to TRBJ1-4, with TRBD1 matching over 7 bases. The V gene end was trimmed by 5 bases and the J gene end by 8 bases; junction bases not matched to a gene: 5. Germline V gene lookup returns CDR1 SEHNR and CDR2 FQNEAQ (reference sequence). CDR3 size: 13 residues. DNA for the CDR3: TGTGCCAGCAGCCCAGGGGGAAGCGAAAAACTGTTTTTT. Protein: CASSPGGSEKLFF.

V and J are TRBV7-9 and TRBJ1-1, with D tentatively TRBD1 (6 bases). CDR1 is SEHNR, CDR2 FQNEAQ, per germline (reference sequence). Trimming cost V 5 bases and J 0 bases, with 13 bases left between them. This CDR3 is 15 amino acids long. CDR3 protein: CASSLQGSLNTEAFF. CDR3 coding DNA: TGTGCCAGCAGCCTTCAGGGGTCTTTGAACACTGAAGCTTTCTTT.

The CDR3 DNA is TGTGCCACCAGTGATTCCCGGGAATACAATGAGCAGTTCTTC. Amino acids: CATSDSREYNEQFF. This chain links TRBV24-1 with TRBJ2-1, with D possibly being TRBD2 (5 bases). The CDR3 length is 14 residues. Per germline, CDR1 KGHDR and CDR2 SFDVKD. The V end lost 2 bases, the J end lost 4 bases, and 8 bases lay between the germline ends.

The chain carries TRBV7-3 and TRBJ1-1; D perhaps matches TRBD1 (5 bases). Deletions cut 5 bases from V and 1 base from J, with 14 bases between. Germline V gene data show CDR1 as SGHTA and CDR2 as FQGTGA. The CDR3 runs to 15 residues. The CDR3 sequence is CASSPSGGGNTEAFF. In DNA form, the CDR3 reads TGTGCCAGCAGCCCCTCCGGCGGGGGGAACACTGAAGCTTTCTTT.

This clone was seen only a few times. The DNA for the CDR3 is TGTGCCAGCAGCCTCCAGCGGGGGGGCCGAGAGACCCAGTACTTC. It specifies CASSLQRGGRETQYF. V usage is TRBV7-2 and J usage is TRBJ2-5; TRBD2 matches 10 bases. The germline gives CDR1 SGHTA, CDR2 FQGNSA. Unmatched junction bases numbered 7, after V lost 5 bases and J lost 4 bases. The CDR3 extends over 15 amino acids.

This chain connects TRBV7-3 to TRBJ1-2, with TRBD1 matching over 7 bases. The CDR3 spans 16 residues. CDR1 and CDR2 from the germline V gene are SGHTA and FQGTGA. V lost 5 bases, J lost 6 bases, and 15 bases stayed unmatched. The CDR3 reads CASSRGGGQAGDGYTF. The DNA for the CDR3 is TGTGCCAGCAGCAGAGGGGGTGGACAGGCCGGGGATGGCTACACCTTC. Supplemented by reference TRBV7-3 and TRBJ1-2, the full variable domain reads GAGVSQTPSNKVTEKGKYVELRCDPISGHTALYWYRQSLGQGPEFLIYFQGTGAADDSGLPNDRFFAVRPEGSVSTLKIQRTERGDSAVYLCASSRGGGQAGDGYTFGSGTRLTVV.

V gene TRBV19 combines with J gene TRBJ2-7; D may be TRBD2 (6 bases). This CDR3 spans 14 amino acids. V lost 5 bases and J lost 2, with 13 bases in between. The germline V gene encodes CDR1 LNHDA and CDR2 SQIVND (reference sequence). CDR3 sequence (DNA): TGTGCCAGTAGTCCCAGAGGAGGGCCCTACGAGCAGTACTTC. As protein: CASSPRGGPYEQYF.

Only one count was recorded for this clone. The V gene is TRBV29-1, the J gene TRBJ1-2; D gene unclear. Trimming cost V 3 bases and J 7 bases, with 3 bases left between them. From germline, CDR1 is SQVTM and CDR2 ANQGSEA. The CDR3 spans 9 residues. The CDR3 here is CSVDSGYTF. Written as DNA, the CDR3 is TGCAGCGTTGACAGTGGCTACACCTTC.

The CDR3 reads CASSLAPTTNSYNEQFF. CDR3 in DNA: TGTGCCAGCAGCTTAGCGCCGACGACTAATTCCTACAATGAGCAGTTCTTC. This chain links TRBV7-7 with TRBJ2-1; weak D call: TRBD2 (5 bases). Trimming took 0 bases from V and 1 from J, leaving 13 bases between them. The CDR3 is made up of 17 amino acids. CDR1 and CDR2 from the germline V gene are SSHAT and FNYEAQ (reference sequence).

V is TRBV4-2 and J is TRBJ1-1; the D is unclear. Germline lookup yields CDR1 LGHNA and CDR2 YNFKEQ. The CDR3 is made up of 14 amino acids. The V end was cut by 3 bases, the J end by 0 bases, with 8 bases between. Here the CDR3 reads CASSHAGMNTEAFF. CDR3 DNA sequence: TGTGCCAGCAGCCATGCCGGGATGAACACTGAAGCTTTCTTT.

The chain combines TRBV12-3 or TRBV12-4 with TRBJ2-7; tentatively, D is TRBD2 (5 bases). Trimming removed 2 bases from V and 12 bases from J, with 14 bases in between. The CDR3 sequence is 12 residues long. CDR3 nucleotides: TGTGCCAGCAGTTTAAGCGGTAGTTACGCGTACTTC. Its protein is CASSLSGSYAYF.

Of note for this clone: One end of the junction does not line up with germline, which may come from a read error. The chain combines TRBV18 with TRBJ2-5; weak D call: TRBD1 (5 bases). CDR1 and CDR2 from the germline V gene are KGHSH and LQKENI. The CDR3 has 14 residues. The DNA for the CDR3 is TGTGCCAGCTCACCAGGGGCTTACCAGGAGACCCAGTACTTC. Protein: CASSPGAYQETQYF.

V is TRBV6-5 and J is TRBJ2-1; 8 bases map to TRBD1. Germline CDR1 is MNHEY and CDR2 is SVGAGI. The CDR3 has 15 residues. The junction had 17 bases not matched to a gene; V was cut back by 9 bases and J by 10 bases. CDR3 sequence: CASRRGARQGLEQFF. CDR3 DNA: TGTGCCAGTCGTAGGGGGGCCAGACAGGGGCTGGAGCAGTTCTTC.

The rearrangement uses TRBV30 and TRBJ1-6; 8 nucleotides match TRBD1. Germline CDR1 is GTSNPN and CDR2 is SVGIG (reference sequence). The CDR3 has 15 residues. Germline trimming cut 0 bases from V and 9 bases from J; bases unmatched to any gene: 7. The CDR3: CAWSVLSGGSSPLHF. The CDR3 DNA reads as TGTGCCTGGAGTGTTTTGTCAGGGGGCAGTTCACCCCTCCACTTT. The variable domain in full, with the rest retrieved from reference TRBV30 and TRBJ1-6, is SQTIHQWPATLVQPVGSPLSLECTVEGTSNPNLYWYRQAAGRGLQLLFYSVGIGQISSEVPQNLSASRPQDRQFILSSKKLLLSDSGFYLCAWSVLSGGSSPLHFGNGTRLTVT.

The rearrangement links TRBV4-3 to TRBJ1-2; 10 nucleotides line up with TRBD1. The J segment lost 0 bases and the V segment lost 2 bases, leaving 6 bases of the junction unmatched. CDR1 LGHNA and CDR2 YSLEER come from the germline V gene. CDR3 length equals 17 residues. CDR3 bases: TGCGCCAGCAGCCAAAGGGGACAGGGGCCAGCTAACTATGGCTACACCTTC. The encoded protein is CASSQRGQGPANYGYTF.

The chain recombines TRBV2 with TRBJ2-5; 8 bases line up with TRBD1. Germline V lookup: CDR1 SNHLY, CDR2 FYNNEI. The CDR3 has 15 amino acids. With V trimmed by 4 bases and J by 3 bases, 7 bases remained unmatched. The CDR3 loop is CASSGLGQGEETQYF. The CDR3 nucleotides read TGTGCCAGCAGTGGGTTAGGACAGGGAGAAGAGACCCAGTACTTC.